The rows below give T cell receptor beta chains drawn from one sample of a study of T cell repertoires in cytomegalovirus infection. TCRdb fed the reads into MiXCR, producing one record per CDR3 protein. The repertoire includes approximately 180,000 distinct CDR3 sequences, roughly 9.8% of them detected once, and around 4.4% sits in the top ten. Material for sequencing was PBMCs. These receptors were collected from a human donor in good health (CMV status not recorded). Some clones in this sample may be carry-over from other donors' samples. Both conserved end residues are part of each CDR3. D genes are given only for firm matches. Not all rows give a size; the values are once, few, many and, for expanded clones, a class.

>TRBJ2-1|many|TRBD2|TRBV14
CASSPVGTTRYNEQFF
TGTGCCAGCAGCCCCGTAGGGACTACCCGATACAATGAGCAGTTCTTC
>TRBJ2-7|many|TRBD2|TRBV28
CASSELAGGSSYEQYF
TGTGCCAGCAGCGAACTAGCGGGAGGCTCTTCCTACGAGCAGTACTTC
>TRBJ2-1|few|.|TRBV11-3
CASSSEAYNEQFF
TGTGCCAGCAGCTCAGAAGCCTACAATGAGCAGTTCTTC
>TRBJ2-7|many|TRBD2|TRBV7-9
CASSPPPERGIYEQYF
TGTGCCAGCAGCCCCCCGCCCGAGCGGGGGATCTACGAGCAGTACTTC
>TRBJ2-7|few|.|TRBV20-1
CSAREDSSYEQYF
TGCAGTGCTAGGGAGGACTCCTCCTACGAGCAGTACTTC
>TRBJ1-5|.|.|TRBV29-1
CSVGTDNQPQHF
TGCAGCGTTGGGACAGACAATCAGCCCCAGCATTTT
>TRBJ2-7|many|TRBD2|TRBV7-2
CASSLNGRVYEQYF
TGTGCCAGCAGCTTAAACGGGAGGGTCTACGAGCAGTACTTC
>TRBJ2-1|many|.|TRBV19
CASSQGLHNEQFF
TGTGCCAGTAGCCAGGGACTCCATAATGAGCAGTTCTTC
>TRBJ2-3|many|.|TRBV6-1
CASSGRTGSDTQYF
TGTGCCAGCAGTGGCCGAACAGGGTCAGATACGCAGTATTTT
>TRBJ1-3|.|.|TRBV18
CASSPRTAAGNTIYF
TGTGCCAGCTCACCTAGGACAGCGGCTGGAAACACCATATATTTT
>TRBJ2-5|many|TRBD2|TRBV6-5
CASSYSFAGGEETQYF
TGTGCCAGCAGTTACTCGTTCGCGGGGGGCGAAGAGACCCAGTACTTC
>TRBJ2-1|many|TRBD2|TRBV11-2
CASSFQFGGGREYNEQFF
TGTGCCAGCAGCTTCCAGTTTGGGGGGGGGAGGGAATACAATGAGCAGTTCTTC
>TRBJ2-1|few|.|TRBV7-6
CASSFNEQFF
TGTGCCAGCAGCTTTAATGAGCAGTTCTTC
>TRBJ1-1|many|.|TRBV7-2
CASSPTYRGSTFF
TGTGCCAGCAGCCCTACATACCGCGGGTCGACTTTCTTT
>TRBJ2-5|many|TRBD1|TRBV11-2
CASSSHPDRGPGETQYF
TGTGCCAGCAGCTCCCACCCGGACAGGGGGCCGGGAGAGACCCAGTACTTC
>TRBJ2-7|.|.|TRBV2
CATLIGDVSYEQYF
TGTGCCACCCTGATTGGGGATGTAAGCTACGAGCAGTACTTC
>TRBJ2-1|.|TRBD1|TRBV20-1
CSARDPGQGNEQFF
TGCAGTGCTAGAGATCCCGGACAGGGGAATGAGCAGTTCTTC
>TRBJ2-1|many|TRBD2|TRBV28
CASSGSGSASYNEQFF
TGTGCCAGCAGTGGCAGCGGGAGTGCCTCCTACAATGAGCAGTTCTTC
>TRBJ1-4|few|.|TRBV28
CASSFSGQTNEKLFF
TGTGCCAGCAGTTTCTCGGGGCAAACTAATGAAAAACTGTTTTTT
>TRBJ2-3|many|TRBD2|TRBV7-2
CASSIRNLAGRTDTQYF
TGTGCCAGCAGCATTAGGAACCTAGCGGGAAGGACAGATACGCAGTATTTT
>TRBJ1-2|.|.|TRBV3-1
CASSQVEYGYTF
TGTGCCAGCAGCCAAGTGGAGTATGGCTACACCTTC
>TRBJ2-3|many|TRBD2|TRBV20-1
CSASHSSGGTDTQYF
TGCAGTGCTAGCCATTCTAGCGGGGGAACAGATACGCAGTATTTT
>TRBJ2-3|many|.|TRBV7-2
CASSLALVQDTQYF
TGTGCCAGCAGCTTAGCGTTGGTACAAGATACGCAGTATTTT